This T cell receptor (beta chain) was profiled in a study of blood T cell repertoires in COVID-19. Study as a whole: There were acute and convalescent COVID-19 samples, and they came from the United States, Italy and Spain. The cDNA or gDNA used as material had been derived from T cells, B-cell-depleted T cells, or PBMCs.

Authors' methods: Amplified reference gene primers provided the basis for estimating nucleated cell counts. The assay was immunoSEQ multiplex PCR, and TCRdb's table has in-frame clones only and misses some. V and J calls and clone size are given by that table; D and trimming were obtained from the DNA. The table records roughly 100,000 clones, about 85% of them present only once. The CDR3 runs 16 residues. Germline CDR1 and CDR2: LNHDA and SQIVND (reference sequence). J was trimmed by 4 bases and V by 6 bases; bases with no gene match: 11. The V call is TRBV19, the J call TRBJ2-1, with 8 bases that match TRBD1. The clonotype was recovered from a man aged 45-60 years in a cohort sampled during active COVID-19. The specimen was peripheral blood. The CDR3 spells CASREDGTGGYNEQFF. The CDR3 DNA reads TGTGCCAGTAGAGAAGACGGGACAGGAGGGTACAATGAGCAGTTCTTC.